This passage covers 6 T cell receptor beta chains from one sample sequenced in a study of blood T cell repertoires in COVID-19. Some clones are missing from TCRdb's copy, which holds only in-frame ones; the method was immunoSEQ multiplex PCR. The sample holds about 130,000 clones, over 60% seen once. Sequenced: peripheral blood. All receptors come from a man aged 40-55 years with active or convalescent COVID-19.

The sample holds one count of this clone. The CDR3 region has the DNA TGTGCCAGCAGTGAGCCAGGCCAGCCCCAGCATTTT. It encodes CASSEPGQPQHF. The chain has TRBV6-1 and TRBJ1-5; unclear D gene. CDR3 length: 12 amino acids. Per germline, CDR1 MNHNS and CDR2 SASEGT. Deletions cut 3 bases from V and 7 bases from J, with 7 bases between.

The chain employs TRBV30 and TRBJ1-6; TRBD1 agrees at 7 bases. The junction had 7 bases not matched to a gene; V was cut back by 7 bases and J by 1 base. Germline CDR1 reads GTSNPN; CDR2 reads SVGIG (reference sequence). This CDR3 contains 15 residues. In nucleotides, the CDR3 is TGTGCCTTCTCCCCAGGGGGATCCTATAATTCACCCCTCCACTTT. This gives the protein CAFSPGGSYNSPLHF.

V is TRBV27 and J is TRBJ2-7; 7 bases match TRBD1. The length of the CDR3 is 14 residues. Germline lookup yields CDR1 MNHEY and CDR2 SMNVEV (reference sequence). Trimming at V came to 5 bases and at J to 2 bases, leaving 6 bases not matched to a gene. The CDR3 loop reads CASSRTGGTYEQYF. The CDR3 nucleotides are TGTGCCAGCAGTCGGACAGGAGGCACCTACGAGCAGTACTTC.

This clone has only one observation. The chain has TRBV9 and TRBJ2-2, with D tentatively TRBD1 (6 bases). Trimming cost V 0 bases and J 10 bases, with 10 bases left between them. There are 13 residues in the CDR3. The germline V gene encodes CDR1 SGDLS and CDR2 YYNGEE. The CDR3 loop reads CASSVAGGEELFF. The CDR3 DNA is TGTGCCAGCAGCGTAGCTGGGGGCGAGGAGCTGTTTTTT.

The CDR3 protein is CASSAGTLRETQYF. The DNA of the CDR3 is TGTGCCAGCAGCGCCGGGACTCTGAGGGAGACCCAGTACTTC. The V gene is TRBV9, the J gene TRBJ2-5; weak D call: TRBD2 (6 bases). The V and J ends lost 3 bases and 5 bases respectively, with 14 bases between them. Germline assignment: CDR1 SGDLS and CDR2 YYNGEE. The length of the CDR3 is 14 residues.

The chain carries TRBV24-1 and TRBJ1-2; tentative D call: TRBD1 (5 bases). The V gene lost 4 bases and the J gene lost 8 bases, with 13 bases spanning the gap. Germline V gives CDR1 KGHDR, CDR2 SFDVKD. The CDR3 length is 13 residues. The CDR3 DNA reads TGTGCCACCAGTGAATCACTTAGGGGCGGCTACACCTTC. This gives the protein CATSESLRGGYTF.